This passage covers 13 T cell receptor beta chains from one sample sequenced in a study of blood T cell repertoires in COVID-19. The protocol was immunoSEQ multiplex PCR, while the TCRdb copy is restricted to in-frame clones and leaves out a portion. The repertoire consists of around 250,000 clones, with approximately 91% occurring once and the leading ten covering 1.2%. The specimen was PBMCs or T cells enriched from blood (not recorded which). All receptors derive from a human donor in a cohort exposed to, infected with or recovered from COVID-19 (not recorded which). The donor label of this sample is uncertain.

The CDR3 DNA is TGTGCCAGCAGGAAGGAGGCAGCTAATCAGCCCCAGCATTTT. Protein product: CASRKEAANQPQHF. The genes are TRBV2 and TRBJ1-5; D not resolved. CDR1 is SNHLY, CDR2 FYNNEI, per germline. The CDR3 is 14 amino acids. V lost 6 bases and J lost 4, with 13 bases in between. Using reference TRBV2 and TRBJ1-5 for the parts outside the CDR3, the full variable domain is EPEVTQTPSHQVTQMGQEVILRCVPISNHLYFYWYRQILGQKVEFLVSFYNNEISEKSEIFDDQFSVERPDGSNFTLKIRSTKLEDSAMYFCASRKEAANQPQHFGDGTRLSIL.

V and J are TRBV2 and TRBJ1-2; no reliable D call. Germline lookup yields CDR1 SNHLY and CDR2 FYNNEI. V was pared by 3 bases and J by 4 bases, with 6 bases between. The CDR3 covers 12 residues. The CDR3 DNA reads TGTGCCAGCAGTGAGTCGGGCTATGGCTACACCTTC. Amino acids: CASSESGYGYTF.

V is TRBV29-1 and J is TRBJ1-1; TRBD1 agrees at 10 bases. The CDR3 length is 13 residues. The trim removed 7 bases at V and 7 bases at J, leaving 9 bases unmatched. Germline CDR1 SQVTM, CDR2 ANQGSEA. CDR3 loop: CSGLDRGTNEAFF. CDR3 DNA: TGCAGCGGCTTGGACAGGGGGACCAATGAAGCTTTCTTT.

This clone was counted a single time. V and J are TRBV6-1 and TRBJ1-6; 8 nucleotides agree with TRBD1. The J segment lost 9 bases and the V segment lost 0 bases, leaving 13 bases of the junction unmatched. The CDR3 covers 18 residues. CDR1 MNHNS and CDR2 SASEGT come from the germline V gene. CDR3 loop: CASSEALPGQGFGSPLHF. In DNA, the CDR3 is TGTGCCAGCAGTGAAGCGCTTCCTGGACAGGGCTTTGGTTCACCCCTCCACTTT.

The chain has TRBV2 and TRBJ1-2; 7 bases map to TRBD1. Germline CDR1 is SNHLY and CDR2 is FYNNEI. The CDR3 has 17 amino acids. V was pared by 0 bases and J by 8 bases, with 15 bases of the junction left unmatched. CDR3 protein: CASSEAGRAGGGHGYTF. CDR3 DNA: TGTGCCAGCAGTGAAGCGGGTCGGGCAGGGGGTGGGCACGGCTACACCTTC.

CDR3 coding DNA: TGTGCCTGGAGTGATGAGGGGGCGGTTTGGAACTATGGCTACACCTTC. It is translated as CAWSDEGAVWNYGYTF. The chain couples TRBV30 to TRBJ1-2; TRBD1 aligns across 7 bases. The CDR3 is 16 residues long. The germline CDR1 and CDR2 sequences are GTSNPN and SVGIG (reference sequence). Trimming took 1 base from V and 2 from J; bases not matched to a gene: 10.

The chain joins TRBV2 to TRBJ2-3; perhaps TRBD2 as D (5 bases). This CDR3 region has 14 residues. Germline lookup yields CDR1 SNHLY and CDR2 FYNNEI. V was cut by 5 bases and J by 6 bases, with 15 bases left in between. As DNA, the CDR3 is TGTGCCAGCAGTATGTCTAGCACCTTGGATACGCAGTATTTT. Translating it yields CASSMSSTLDTQYF.

The V gene is TRBV5-1, the J gene TRBJ2-3; 7 bases map to TRBD2. CDR3 length equals 16 residues. The V segment lost 0 bases and the J segment 0 bases; nucleotides outside the gene matches: 4. CDR1 and CDR2 from the germline V gene are SGHRS and YFSETQ. CDR3 residues: CASSLDLAGSTDTQYF. CDR3 nucleotide sequence: TGCGCCAGCAGCTTGGACTTAGCGGGTAGCACAGATACGCAGTATTTT.

The rearrangement links TRBV12-5 to TRBJ1-5; 10 nucleotides agree with TRBD1. Germline V lookup: CDR1 LGHNT, CDR2 FRNRAP. The CDR3 is 17 amino acids. J lost 0 bases, V lost 5 bases, and 7 bases had no gene match. CDR3 sequence reads: CASGPGTGANSNQPQHF. CDR3 DNA sequence: TGTGCTAGTGGTCCAGGGACAGGGGCTAATAGCAATCAGCCCCAGCATTTT.

The chain employs TRBV4-3 and TRBJ1-3; D perhaps matches TRBD1 (5 bases). Germline CDR1 and CDR2: LGHNA and YSLEER. Trimming took off 4 bases at V and 0 bases at J, with 10 bases between the two ends. The CDR3 has 15 residues. This chain's CDR3 is CASSPGLSSGNTIYF. The CDR3, as DNA: TGCGCCAGCAGCCCGGGACTGAGCTCTGGAAACACCATATATTTT.

The V gene is TRBV6-5, the J gene TRBJ2-5; 7 nucleotides match TRBD1. The CDR3 sequence is 14 residues long. The germline CDR1 and CDR2 sequences are MNHEY and SVGAGI. Trimming removed 7 bases from V and 1 base from J; junction bases left unmatched: 6. As DNA, the CDR3 is TGTGCCAGCACGTACCACAGGGGCCAAGAGACCCAGTACTTC. Translated, it gives CASTYHRGQETQYF.

The rearrangement joins TRBV6-5 to TRBJ2-7; 8 nucleotides line up with TRBD1. CDR3 length: 14 amino acids. V gave up 4 bases and J gave up 7 bases; unmatched junction bases: 9. CDR1 MNHEY and CDR2 SVGAGI come from the germline V gene. In nucleotides, the CDR3 is TGTGCCAGCAGTTCCGGACAGGGAAGGTGGGAGCAGTACTTC. It translates to CASSSGQGRWEQYF.

The CDR3 DNA follows: TGCAGTGCTTCTAGAAACAATGAGCAGTTCTTC. It is translated as CSASRNNEQFF. The chain has TRBV20-1 and TRBJ2-1; D remains ambiguous. Looked up from germline, CDR1 is DFQATT and CDR2 is SNEGSKA (reference sequence). The CDR3 is 11 amino acids. V was shortened by 5 bases and J by 5 bases, with 7 bases between the two germline ends.